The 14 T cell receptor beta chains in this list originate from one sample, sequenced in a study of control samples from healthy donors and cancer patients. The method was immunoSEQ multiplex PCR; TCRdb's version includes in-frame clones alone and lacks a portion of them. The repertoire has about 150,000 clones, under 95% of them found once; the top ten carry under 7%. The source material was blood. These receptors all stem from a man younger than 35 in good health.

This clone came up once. The CDR3 region is CASSLEPATNEKLFF. CDR3 nucleotides: TGTGCCAGCAGCTTAGAACCCGCAACTAATGAAAAACTGTTTTTT. The genes are TRBV7-2 and TRBJ1-4; D unclear. V dropped 1 base and J dropped 0 bases, with 6 bases sitting between them. Germline CDR1 is SGHTA and CDR2 is FQGNSA. The CDR3 length is 15 residues.

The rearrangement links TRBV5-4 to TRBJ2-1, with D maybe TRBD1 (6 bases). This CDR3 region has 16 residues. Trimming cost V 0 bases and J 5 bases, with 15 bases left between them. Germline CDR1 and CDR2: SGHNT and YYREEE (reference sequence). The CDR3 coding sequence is TGTGCCAGCAGCTTGGTGGGACCCCAGGGGAACAATGAGCAGTTCTTC. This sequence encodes CASSLVGPQGNNEQFF.

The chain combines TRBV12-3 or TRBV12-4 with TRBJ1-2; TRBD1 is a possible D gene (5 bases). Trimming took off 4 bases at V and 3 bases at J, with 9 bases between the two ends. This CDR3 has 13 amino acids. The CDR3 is CASSSSRDYGYTF. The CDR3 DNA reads TGTGCCAGCAGTTCGTCCAGGGACTATGGCTACACCTTC.

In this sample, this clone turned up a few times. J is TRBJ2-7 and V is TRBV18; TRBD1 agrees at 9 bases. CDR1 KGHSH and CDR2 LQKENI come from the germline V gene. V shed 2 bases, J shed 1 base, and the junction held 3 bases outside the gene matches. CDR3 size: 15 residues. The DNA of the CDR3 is TGTGCCAGCTCACCAGCCGGGACAGGGTCCTACGAGCAGTACTTC. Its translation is CASSPAGTGSYEQYF.

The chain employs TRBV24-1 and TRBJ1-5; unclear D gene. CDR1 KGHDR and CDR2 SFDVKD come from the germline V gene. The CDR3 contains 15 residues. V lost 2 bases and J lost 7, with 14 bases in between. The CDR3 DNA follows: TGTGCCACCAGTGATTCTCGCGGGTCCGGACAGCCCCAGCATTTT. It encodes CATSDSRGSGQPQHF.

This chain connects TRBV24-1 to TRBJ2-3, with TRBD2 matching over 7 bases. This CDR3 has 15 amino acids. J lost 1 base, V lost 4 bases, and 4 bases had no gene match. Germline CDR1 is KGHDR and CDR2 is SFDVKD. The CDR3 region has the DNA TGTGCCACCAGTGACCGGGGGGACCGCACAGATACGCAGTATTTT. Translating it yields CATSDRGDRTDTQYF.

Here the CDR3 reads CASRGVAEAFF. CDR3 sequence (DNA): TGTGCCAGCAGGGGGGTAGCTGAAGCTTTCTTT. The V call is TRBV28, the J call TRBJ1-1; D may be TRBD1 (5 bases). Germline V gene lookup returns CDR1 MDHEN and CDR2 SYDVKM. The CDR3 runs 11 residues. Trimming shortened V by 6 bases and J by 6 bases, and 8 bases separated the two germline ends.

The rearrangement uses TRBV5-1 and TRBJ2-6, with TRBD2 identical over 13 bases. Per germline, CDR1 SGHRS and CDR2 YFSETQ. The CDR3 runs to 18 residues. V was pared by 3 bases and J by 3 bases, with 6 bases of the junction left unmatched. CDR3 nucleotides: TGCGCCAGCAGCTCCGGGACTAGCGGGATAGGTGGGGCCAACGTCCTGACTTTC. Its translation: CASSSGTSGIGGANVLTF. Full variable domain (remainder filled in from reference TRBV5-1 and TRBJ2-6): KAGVTQTPRYLIKTRGQQVTLSCSPISGHRSVSWYQQTPGQGLQFLFEYFSETQRNKGNFPGRFSGRQFSNSRSEMNVSTLELGDSALYLCASSSGTSGIGGANVLTFGAGSRLTVL.

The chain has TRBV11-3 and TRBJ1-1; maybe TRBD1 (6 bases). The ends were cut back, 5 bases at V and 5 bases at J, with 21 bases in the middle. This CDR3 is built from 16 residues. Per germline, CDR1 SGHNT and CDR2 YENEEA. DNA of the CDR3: TGTGCCAGCAGCCCCCAGGGGAGGGAAGATCGGACTGAAGCTTTCTTT. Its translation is CASSPQGREDRTEAFF.

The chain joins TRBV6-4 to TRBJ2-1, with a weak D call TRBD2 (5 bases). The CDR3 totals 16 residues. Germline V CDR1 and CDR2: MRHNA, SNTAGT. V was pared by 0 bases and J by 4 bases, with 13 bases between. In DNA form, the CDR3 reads TGTGCCAGCAGTGACTCAACCAGCGGCGATTACAATGAGCAGTTCTTC. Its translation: CASSDSTSGDYNEQFF.

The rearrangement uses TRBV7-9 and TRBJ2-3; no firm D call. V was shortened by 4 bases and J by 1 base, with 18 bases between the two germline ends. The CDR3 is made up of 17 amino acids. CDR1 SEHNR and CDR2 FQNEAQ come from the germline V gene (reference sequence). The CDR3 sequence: CASSSVVKGWGTDTQYF. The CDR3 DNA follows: TGTGCCAGCAGCTCCGTCGTAAAGGGTTGGGGCACAGATACGCAGTATTTT.

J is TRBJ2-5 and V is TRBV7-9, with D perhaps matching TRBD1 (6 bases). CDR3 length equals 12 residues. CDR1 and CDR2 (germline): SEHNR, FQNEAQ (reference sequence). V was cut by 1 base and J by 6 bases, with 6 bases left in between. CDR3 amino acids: CASSLGGQTQYF. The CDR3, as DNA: TGTGCCAGCAGCTTAGGGGGGCAGACCCAGTACTTC.

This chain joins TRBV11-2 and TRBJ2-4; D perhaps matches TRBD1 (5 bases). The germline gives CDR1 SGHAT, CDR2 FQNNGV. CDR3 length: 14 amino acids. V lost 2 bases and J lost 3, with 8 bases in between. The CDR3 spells CASSLIGDKNIQYF. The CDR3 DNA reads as TGTGCCAGCAGCTTAATAGGGGACAAAAACATTCAGTACTTC.

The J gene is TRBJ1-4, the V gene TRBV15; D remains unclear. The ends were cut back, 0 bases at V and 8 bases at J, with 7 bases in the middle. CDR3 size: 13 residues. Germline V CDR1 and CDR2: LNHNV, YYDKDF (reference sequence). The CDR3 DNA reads TGTGCCACCAGCAGAGATTTAGTCGAAAAACTGTTTTTT. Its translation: CATSRDLVEKLFF.